This passage covers 18 T cell receptor beta chains from one sample sequenced in a study of tumor-infiltrating lymphocytes in primary liver carcinoma. Between roughly 20 and 30 mg of unsorted bulk tissue served as the source from which RNA and DNA were co-extracted. Synthesis of TCR beta cDNA was carried out from about 500 ng total RNA with a constant-region primer. Nested multiplex PCR, run for three rounds with slightly modified ARM-PCR, yielded TCR beta libraries. Rounds one and two of PCR, each of approximately 11 cycles, were primed with TRBV1-TRBV30 forward primers and a C-beta reverse primer. TCRdb used MiXCR to reprocess the multiplex PCR reads, holding one entry per CDR3 protein. The repertoire holds about 97,000 distinct CDR3 sequences, with approximately 70% as singletons. Input material: liver tumor tissue from sampling region 2. As for subset: tumor region T2, inferior pole. The receptor source for this set is a woman aged 55-75 years with primary liver carcinoma and hepatitis B virus infection.

Details on this clonotype: One junction end does not reproduce the germline sequence, and a read error may be involved. The CDR3 DNA reads as TGTGCCAGCAGTAACTCGAACGCCAGGGTGAACGCGTACGAGCAGTACTTC. It encodes CASSNSNARVNAYEQYF. This chain uses TRBV6-2 or TRBV6-3 with TRBJ2-7, with a possible D match to TRBD1 (5 bases). This CDR3 region has 17 residues. Germline CDR1 and CDR2: MNHEY and SVGEGT.

In regard to this clonotype: A much larger clone lies a single base off, so this may be a read error. The V and J genes are TRBV7-8 and TRBJ2-5, with D tentatively TRBD1 or TRBD2 (5 bases each). Germline loops: CDR1 SGHVS, CDR2 FQNEAQ. CDR3 size: 14 residues. Trimming shortened V by 5 bases and J by 3 bases, and 13 bases separated the two germline ends. As DNA, the CDR3 is TGTGCCAGCAGCGAGGCCGGGGCTAAAGAGACCCAGTACTTC. It specifies CASSEAGAKETQYF.

Points on this clonotype: A read error may explain this, as a much larger clone is one base away. The V call is TRBV6-1, the J call TRBJ2-5; 7 bases align to TRBD2. V gave up 4 bases and J gave up 7 bases; unmatched junction bases: 3. CDR1 and CDR2 (germline): MNHNS, SASEGT. The CDR3 runs 12 residues. This CDR3 reads CASSVWGGTQYF. CDR3 DNA: TGTGCCAGCAGTGTATGGGGGGGGACCCAGTACTTC.

V is TRBV11-3 and J is TRBJ2-7, with D perhaps matching TRBD1 (5 bases). The germline V and J ends were trimmed by 0 bases and 8 bases, with 20 bases remaining between them. CDR1 and CDR2 from the germline V gene are SGHNT and YENEEA. The CDR3 is made up of 16 amino acids. CDR3 coding DNA: TGTGCCAGCAGCTTAGAGATGGGCAAGAGACAGTACAAGCAGTACTTC. Its translation is CASSLEMGKRQYKQYF. Combining the CDR3 with reference TRBV11-3 and TRBJ2-7 gives the whole variable domain EAGVVQSPRYKIIEKKQPVAFWCNPISGHNTLYWYLQNLGQGPELLIRYENEEAVDDSQLPKDRFSAERLKGVDSTLKIQPAELGDSAVYLCASSLEMGKRQYKQYFGPGTRLTVT.

The chain links TRBV13 to TRBJ2-7, with D perhaps matching TRBD2 (6 bases). The CDR3 length is 16 residues. The germline V and J ends were trimmed by 4 bases and 6 bases, with 22 bases remaining between them. CDR1 is PRHDT and CDR2 is FYEKMQ in the germline V gene (reference sequence). CDR3 sequence reads: CASSSDGTGVSPEQYF. CDR3 DNA: TGTGCCAGCAGCTCAGACGGGACTGGCGTGAGTCCCGAGCAGTACTTC.

This clonotype was detected only once. At one boundary the junction diverges from the germline segment, which might be a read error. The chain is built from TRBV12-3 or TRBV12-4 and TRBJ2-1; D may be TRBD1 (6 bases). The CDR3 contains 15 residues. CDR3 sequence: CTSSLVQGGGNEQLF. The CDR3 bases are TGTACCAGCAGCTTAGTACAGGGTGGGGGCAATGAGCAGCTCTTC.

This chain uses TRBV28 with TRBJ2-5; maybe TRBD1 (5 bases). CDR3 length: 15 amino acids. Trimming stripped 3 bases from V and 3 bases from J, with 14 bases between. Per germline, CDR1 MDHEN and CDR2 SYDVKM. The CDR3 is CASSFAETAEETQYF. Written as DNA, the CDR3 is TGTGCCAGCAGTTTTGCAGAGACAGCAGAAGAGACCCAGTACTTC. Combining the CDR3 with reference TRBV28 and TRBJ2-5 gives the whole variable domain DVKVTQSSRYLVKRTGEKVFLECVQDMDHENMFWYRQDPGLGLRLIYFSYDVKMKEKGDIPEGYSVSREKKERFSLILESASTNQTSMYLCASSFAETAEETQYFGPGTRLLVL.

This clonotype was recorded many times. V is TRBV28 and J is TRBJ2-5, with 10 bases identical to TRBD1. V shed 10 bases, J shed 4 bases, and the junction held 12 bases outside the gene matches. Looked up from germline, CDR1 is MDHEN and CDR2 is SYDVKM. There are 15 residues in the CDR3. Written as DNA, the CDR3 is TGTGCCACGTCGCCGGGGACAGGGGTTGGAGAGACCCAGTACTTC. This codes for CATSPGTGVGETQYF.

This clonotype appeared once. One base away lies a much larger clone, so this may be a sequencing read error. This chain links TRBV5-1 with TRBJ1-2, with 7 bases matching TRBD1. Germline V gene lookup returns CDR1 SGHRS and CDR2 YFSETQ. This CDR3 has 14 amino acids. For the CDR3, the DNA is TGCGACAGCAGCTTGATCAGGGGGAACTATGGCTACACCTTC. Its protein product is CDSSLIRGNYGYTF. The entire variable domain, with the rest obtained from reference TRBV5-1 and TRBJ1-2, is as follows: KAGVTQTPRYLIKTRGQQVTLSCSPISGHRSVSWYQQTPGQGLQFLFEYFSETQRNKGNFPGRFSGRQFSNSRSEMNVSTLELGDSALYLCDSSLIRGNYGYTFGSGTRLTVV.

This rearrangement joins TRBV7-3 to TRBJ2-1, with 7 bases identical to TRBD2. With V trimmed by 4 bases and J by 7 bases, 10 bases remained unmatched. CDR1 is SGHTA and CDR2 is FQGTGA in the germline V gene. The CDR3 has 15 residues. The CDR3 spells CASSSHAGVSNEQFF. The CDR3 DNA sequence: TGTGCCAGCAGCTCCCACGCGGGAGTCTCGAATGAGCAGTTCTTC. Drawing the rest from reference TRBV7-3 and TRBJ2-1, the complete variable domain is GAGVSQTPSNKVTEKGKYVELRCDPISGHTALYWYRQSLGQGPEFLIYFQGTGAADDSGLPNDRFFAVRPEGSVSTLKIQRTERGDSAVYLCASSSHAGVSNEQFFGPGTRLTVL.

To note about this clonotype: The junction and the germline gene differ at one end; a read error may be behind it. This chain's CDR3 is CANREQGRETHYF. In DNA, the CDR3 is TGTGCCAACAGGGAACAGGGACGCGAGACCCACTACTTC. The gene calls are TRBV12-3 or TRBV12-4 and TRBJ2-5; the D gene is possibly TRBD1 (6 bases). This CDR3 is built from 13 residues.

Turning to this clonotype: Germline and junction disagree at one end, which may indicate a read error. This chain links TRBV11-2 with TRBJ1-6; D not certain. Germline CDR1 reads SGHAT; CDR2 reads FQNNGV. This CDR3 comprises 13 residues. The CDR3 nucleotides are TGTGCCAGCAGCTTTGTAATGAATTCGCCCTTCCTCTTT. Translated, it gives CASSFVMNSPFLF.

On this clonotype itself: This sequence may be a read error, since a much larger clone differs from it by one base. The gene calls are TRBV4-1 and TRBJ2-3, with D possibly TRBD2 on 6 matching bases. There are 16 residues in the CDR3. Per germline, CDR1 MGHRA and CDR2 YSYEKL. Between the trimmed V and J ends, which lost 4 bases and 5 bases, there was a span of 19 bases. CDR3 DNA sequence: TGCGCCAGCAGCCTCCCCCGGGGGTTGGGCAGAGATACGCAGTATTTT. Residues: CASSLPRGLGRDTQYF.

With regard to this clonotype: The CDR3 ends on some other residue instead of the conserved phenylalanine or tryptophan, so this is likely a read error. V is TRBV10-3 and J is TRBJ2-7, with 9 bases fitting TRBD2. CDR3 length equals 16 residues. After removal of 5 bases from V and 5 bases from J, the junction contained 13 bases not matched to a gene. Per the germline V gene, CDR1 is ENHRY and CDR2 is SYGVKD. CDR3 nucleotide sequence: TGTGCCATCAGTACCAAACCGGGACTAGCAGGAAACGAGCAGTACTCC. Residues: CAISTKPGLAGNEQYS.

Note on this clonotype: Since a much larger clone is just one base distant, this may be a read error. The chain uses TRBV14 and TRBJ2-1, with D possibly TRBD2 on 5 matching bases. Germline CDR1 and CDR2: SGHDN and FVKESK. This CDR3 has 13 residues. The chain's CDR3 is CARSPQLDNEQFF. The CDR3 DNA sequence: TGTGCCAGAAGCCCCCAACTAGACAATGAGCAGTTCTTC.

The rearrangement uses TRBV2 and TRBJ2-5; D gene unclear. Germline CDR1 and CDR2: SNHLY and FYNNEI. Trimming cost V 10 bases and J 3 bases, with 15 bases left between them. This CDR3 has 13 amino acids. The CDR3 sequence: CANNSQTKETQYF. CDR3 coding DNA: TGTGCCAACAACTCCCAAACAAAAGAGACCCAGTACTTC.

Note on this clonotype: At one end the junction does not follow the germline gene, possibly because of a read error. This chain joins TRBV12-3 or TRBV12-4 and TRBJ2-5, with TRBD1 identical over 8 bases. The CDR3 loop spans 12 amino acids. CDR3 bases: TGTGTCAGCAGACTCGCTCAGGACAGGGCGTACTTC. Translation gives CVSRLAQDRAYF.

On this clonotype: This likely comes from a read error, as the CDR3 has no conserved phenylalanine or tryptophan at its end. This chain links TRBV11-2 with TRBJ2-1, with TRBD2 matching over 7 bases. The CDR3 length is 17 residues. V was clipped by 5 bases and J by 8 bases; unmatched bases: 18. Germline V gene data show CDR1 as SGHAT and CDR2 as FQNNGV. The CDR3 protein is CASSPFPTPTAGDEQFL. Here the CDR3 DNA reads TGTGCCAGCAGCCCCTTCCCCACCCCGACTGCGGGGGATGAGCAGTTCTTA.